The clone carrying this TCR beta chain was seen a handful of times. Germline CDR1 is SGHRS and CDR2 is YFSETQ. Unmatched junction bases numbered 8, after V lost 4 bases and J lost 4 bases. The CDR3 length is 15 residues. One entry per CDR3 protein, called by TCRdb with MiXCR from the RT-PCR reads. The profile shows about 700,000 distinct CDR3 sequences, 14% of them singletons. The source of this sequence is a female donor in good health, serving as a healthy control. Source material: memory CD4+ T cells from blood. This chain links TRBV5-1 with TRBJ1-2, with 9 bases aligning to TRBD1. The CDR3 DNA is TGCGCCAGCAGCCAGCTACAGGGGGCCGGCTATGGCTACACCTTC. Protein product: CASSQLQGAGYGYTF.